A single sample gave rise to the 28 T cell receptor beta chains below, sequenced in a study of CXCR3-negative and CXCR3-positive naive CD8 T cells. The TRB libraries of cDNA were built by UMI-labeled 5' RACE. TCRdb reprocessed the 5' RACE reads and keeps a single row for each CDR3 protein, giving no DNA. The sample has about 50,000 distinct CDR3 sequences. Antigens of these TCRs are unknown. Study-wide results and limits: TRB CDR3s were more hydrophobic in CXCR3-positive than in CXCR3-negative naive cells.

The sample taken for sequencing was naive CXCR3+ CD8+ T cells from blood. The subset denotes: CD45RO-CCR7+CD27+CD95- naive CD8+ T cells expressing CXCR3 (TNR3+). The receptors were sampled from a human donor in good health. Some clones in this sample may be carry-over from other donors' samples.

The chain combines TRBV7-9 with TRBJ2-3. The length of the CDR3 is 15 residues. Germline CDR1 reads SEHNR; CDR2 reads FQNEAQ (reference sequence). CDR3 residues: CASSLKDGSTDTQYF.

The chain links TRBV12-3 or TRBV12-4 to TRBJ2-2. This CDR3 has 11 residues. This CDR3 reads CATARVGELFF.

The gene calls are TRBV3-1 and TRBJ2-1; TCRdb's D gene call, TRBD1, goes unchecked for lack of DNA. Germline assignment: CDR1 LGHDT and CDR2 YNNKEL (reference sequence). The CDR3 is 16 residues long. The CDR3: CASSQLDRIDYNEQFF.

The chain recombines TRBV4-1 with TRBJ2-7; TCRdb indicates TRBD1, and absent DNA this call remains unverified. Germline V CDR1 and CDR2: MGHRA, YSYEKL. CDR3 size: 16 residues. The CDR3 sequence: CASSPQGTGDSYEQYF.

The chain recombines TRBV7-9 with TRBJ2-7. Per germline, CDR1 SEHNR and CDR2 FQNEAQ (reference sequence). The CDR3 is made up of 13 amino acids. The CDR3 reads CASSLAPRFEQYF.

This chain uses TRBV29-1 with TRBJ2-1; the D gene TCRdb calls, TRBD1, cannot be checked with no DNA. CDR3 length equals 15 residues. Germline lookup yields CDR1 SQVTM and CDR2 ANQGSEA. CDR3 amino acids: CSVEDAGVFVDEQFF.

This sequence joins TRBV11-2 and TRBJ1-2; without DNA, the TCRdb call of TRBD1 cannot be checked. The CDR3 loop spans 15 amino acids. Germline V gives CDR1 SGHAT, CDR2 FQNNGV. CDR3 sequence: CASSLFQDTNYGYTF.

This chain connects TRBV20-1 to TRBJ1-1. This CDR3 contains 14 residues. The V gene's germline CDR1 is DFQATT and CDR2 SNEGSKA (reference sequence). CDR3 protein: CSARVMEWPTEAFF.

This sequence joins TRBV12-3 or TRBV12-4 and TRBJ2-3. The CDR3 consists of 11 residues. The CDR3 spells CASSLTDTQYF.

The V call is TRBV18, the J call TRBJ1-1; TCRdb names TRBD1, which stays unverified in the absence of DNA. Germline V CDR1 and CDR2: KGHSH, LQKENI. The CDR3 extends over 15 amino acids. The CDR3 reads CASSPGAPTGTEAFF. Variable domain in full (rest from reference TRBV18 and TRBJ1-1): NAGVMQNPRHLVRRRGQEARLRCSPMKGHSHVYWYRQLPEEGLKFMVYLQKENIIDESGMPKERFSAEFPKEGPSILRIQQVVRGDSAAYFCASSPGAPTGTEAFFGQGTRLTVV.

The chain has TRBV7-9 and TRBJ1-1; TCRdb's D call, TRBD1, is unchecked because there is no DNA. CDR1 SEHNR and CDR2 FQNEAQ come from the germline V gene (reference sequence). The CDR3 length is 15 residues. The CDR3 sequence: CASRSPGNLNTEAFF.

The chain is built from TRBV7-9 and TRBJ2-7. Per the germline V gene, CDR1 is SEHNR and CDR2 is FQNEAQ (reference sequence). The CDR3 extends over 14 amino acids. The CDR3 loop is CASSLSSTTYEQYF. The whole variable domain, filled in from reference TRBV7-9 and TRBJ2-7, reads DTGVSQNPRHKITKRGQNVTFRCDPISEHNRLYWYRQTLGQGPEFLTYFQNEAQLEKSRLLSDRFSAERPKGSFSTLEIQRTEQGDSAMYLCASSLSSTTYEQYFGPGTRLTVT.

CDR3: CASSLERDRVYNEQFF. The chain is built from TRBV18 and TRBJ2-1; TCRdb outputs TRBD1, but without DNA this stays unchecked. The CDR3 sequence is 16 residues long. Germline V gene lookup returns CDR1 KGHSH and CDR2 LQKENI.

V and J are TRBV6-1 and TRBJ1-5. The CDR3 totals 16 residues. Germline lookup yields CDR1 MNHNS and CDR2 SASEGT. CDR3 loop: CASSEALRQLYQPQHF.

The chain combines TRBV29-1 with TRBJ2-7. The CDR3 spans 14 residues. Germline V gives CDR1 SQVTM, CDR2 ANQGSEA. This CDR3 is CSVVGSGGPYEQYF.

The chain's CDR3 is CSVGHPNEKLFF. The chain carries TRBV29-1 and TRBJ1-4; TCRdb designates TRBD1, a call that cannot be tested without DNA. CDR1 and CDR2 from the germline V gene are SQVTM and ANQGSEA. This CDR3 comprises 12 residues.

The chain couples TRBV11-2 to TRBJ2-3; the D gene TCRdb calls, TRBD1, cannot be checked with no DNA. The CDR3 sequence is 16 residues long. Germline V CDR1 and CDR2: SGHAT, FQNNGV. The CDR3 sequence is CASSSRTGFDTDTQYF.

The chain uses TRBV13 and TRBJ1-2; TCRdb reports TRBD1, a call that lacks DNA to check it against. The germline CDR1 and CDR2 sequences are PRHDT and FYEKMQ (reference sequence). The CDR3 has 12 amino acids. This CDR3 reads CASSQGTYGYTF.

This rearrangement joins TRBV27 to TRBJ1-1; there is no DNA to check the TCRdb D call of TRBD1. The CDR3 sequence is 15 residues long. Germline CDR1 MNHEY, CDR2 SMNVEV (reference sequence). This chain's CDR3 is CASSSNAPMNTEAFF.

The V call is TRBV29-1, the J call TRBJ2-2; the D gene TCRdb calls, TRBD1, cannot be checked with no DNA. The CDR3 is made up of 14 amino acids. The germline V gene encodes CDR1 SQVTM and CDR2 ANQGSEA. CDR3 protein: CSVIDGTVTGELFF.

J is TRBJ2-1 and V is TRBV6-2 or TRBV6-3; the D call from TCRdb, TRBD1, cannot be confirmed without DNA. Germline loops: CDR1 MNHEY, CDR2 SVGEGT. The CDR3 loop spans 11 amino acids. Here the CDR3 reads CASSLGTVQFF.

The rearrangement joins TRBV9 to TRBJ2-7. The CDR3 runs to 14 residues. Germline V CDR1 and CDR2: SGDLS, YYNGEE. The CDR3 reads CASSVTTGSYEQYF.

This chain uses TRBV6-5 with TRBJ1-1; TCRdb indicates TRBD1, and absent DNA this call remains unverified. The CDR3 runs 15 residues. Germline V gives CDR1 MNHEY, CDR2 SVGAGI. The chain's CDR3 is CASSYSHRVNTEAFF.

The V gene is TRBV4-3, the J gene TRBJ1-1; checking the TCRdb D call of TRBD1 is not possible without DNA. Germline loops: CDR1 LGHNA, CDR2 YSLEER. The CDR3 has 17 amino acids. The CDR3 spells CASSPTLGGDSNTEAFF.

The CDR3 sequence: CASSQSRGGPSYEQYF. The V and J genes are TRBV23-1 and TRBJ2-7; the D call from TCRdb, TRBD2, cannot be confirmed without DNA. TRBV23-1 is an open reading frame whose function is uncertain. The CDR3 extends over 16 amino acids.

The rearrangement links TRBV28 to TRBJ2-5; TCRdb names TRBD2, which stays unverified in the absence of DNA. CDR3 length: 15 residues. Germline V gene sequence: CDR1 MDHEN, CDR2 SYDVKM. CDR3 in amino acids: CASSGLAEPKETQYF.

The chain is built from TRBV20-1 and TRBJ2-5; the D call of TRBD1 rests on TCRdb alone, since no DNA is present to check it. CDR3 length: 16 amino acids. Germline loops: CDR1 DFQATT, CDR2 SNEGSKA (reference sequence). CDR3 residues: CSASPQGLIRQETQYF.

The chain links TRBV2 to TRBJ2-2; TCRdb lists TRBD1, though no DNA is available to test this call. The CDR3 has 17 residues. Germline CDR1 reads SNHLY; CDR2 reads FYNNEI. The chain's CDR3 is CASSEGPGQQGTGELFF.